The 12 T cell receptor beta chains in this list originate from one sample, sequenced in a study of blood T cell repertoires in COVID-19. Libraries were prepared by immunoSEQ multiplex PCR; TCRdb keeps only in-frame clonotypes and omits some of them. The sample yields 450,000 to 500,000 clones, over 75% seen once. The specimen sequenced was peripheral blood. These receptors came from a human donor in a cohort sampled during active COVID-19.

The CDR3 region has the DNA TGTGCCAGCAGTCCTCCCCGTGGACAGGGGTCGGGCACTGAAGCTTTCTTT. Translation gives CASSPPRGQGSGTEAFF. The V call is TRBV28, the J call TRBJ1-1; TRBD1 agrees at 9 bases. The CDR3 is made up of 17 amino acids. V was pared by 5 bases and J by 4 bases, with 14 bases of the junction left unmatched. Germline V gives CDR1 MDHEN, CDR2 SYDVKM.

This clone was picked up a small number of times. V is TRBV6-5 and J is TRBJ2-7, with D perhaps matching TRBD2 (6 bases). V was shortened by 3 bases and J by 5 bases, with 11 bases between the two germline ends. CDR1 is MNHEY and CDR2 is SVGAGI in the germline V gene. This CDR3 has 13 amino acids. As DNA, the CDR3 is TGTGCCAGCAGTTATTGGGGGGTAGACGAGCAGTACTTC. Protein product: CASSYWGVDEQYF.

This clone was observed once. The chain recombines TRBV9 with TRBJ2-7; D remains unclear. CDR3 length equals 14 residues. Per the germline V gene, CDR1 is SGDLS and CDR2 is YYNGEE. Trimming left V 0 bases short and J 7 bases short, with 14 bases between. The CDR3 DNA reads as TGTGCCAGCAGCGTAGACCCCAGGCCGCGAGAGCAGTACTTC. This sequence encodes CASSVDPRPREQYF.

In this sample, this clone turned up once. The chain links TRBV3-1 (or the pseudogene TRBV3-2) to TRBJ2-3; TRBD2 matches at 7 bases. This CDR3 is 16 amino acids long. Germline CDR1 reads LGHDT; CDR2 reads YNNKEL (reference sequence). Trimming cost V 0 bases and J 7 bases; bases outside gene matches: 10. Here the CDR3 DNA reads TGTGCCAGCAGCCAAGATCACGGCGGGAGTTGGAATACGCAGTATTTT. It specifies CASSQDHGGSWNTQYF.

The chain couples TRBV5-4 to TRBJ2-6; D unresolved. The length of the CDR3 is 18 residues. V gave up 0 bases and J gave up 0 bases, with 13 bases separating them. Germline V lookup: CDR1 SGHNT, CDR2 YYREEE (reference sequence). In nucleotides, the CDR3 is TGTGCCAGCAGCTTGGCCAGGATTTCTACCTCTGGGGCCAACGTCCTGACTTTC. Translated, it gives CASSLARISTSGANVLTF.

The V gene is TRBV19, the J gene TRBJ1-5; 8 positions agree with TRBD1. Germline assignment: CDR1 LNHDA and CDR2 SQIVND (reference sequence). This CDR3 has 18 amino acids. The ends lost 5 bases at V and 5 bases at J; junction bases unmatched: 17. CDR3 sequence reads: CASSYQGAGLRGYQPQHF. Written as DNA, the CDR3 is TGTGCCAGTAGTTATCAGGGGGCTGGGCTAAGAGGTTATCAGCCCCAGCATTTT.

The J gene is TRBJ1-1, the V gene TRBV28; the D gene is possibly TRBD1 (6 bases). V was pared by 4 bases and J by 6 bases, with 15 bases between. Germline CDR1 and CDR2: MDHEN and SYDVKM. CDR3 length: 14 residues. CDR3 in amino acids: CASSYRVRFAEAFF. The DNA of the CDR3 is TGTGCCAGCAGTTACAGGGTTAGGTTCGCTGAAGCTTTCTTT. The full variable domain, with the rest looked up from reference TRBV28 and TRBJ1-1, is DVKVTQSSRYLVKRTGEKVFLECVQDMDHENMFWYRQDPGLGLRLIYFSYDVKMKEKGDIPEGYSVSREKKERFSLILESASTNQTSMYLCASSYRVRFAEAFFGQGTRLTVV.

This clone occurred once. The genes are TRBV30 and TRBJ1-3; D is ambiguous. V was shortened by 4 bases and J by 1 base, with 8 bases between the two germline ends. CDR3 size: 13 residues. Germline values: CDR1 GTSNPN, CDR2 SVGIG (reference sequence). CDR3 coding DNA: TGTGCCTGGACCCCGGGGTCTGGAAACACCATATATTTT. This gives the protein CAWTPGSGNTIYF.

This clone was seen only once. The genes are TRBV5-1 and TRBJ2-5; TRBD1 matches at 8 bases. Germline CDR1 is SGHRS and CDR2 is YFSETQ. The CDR3 has 15 residues. V gave up 0 bases and J gave up 5 bases; unmatched junction bases: 6. The CDR3 DNA sequence: TGCGCCAGCAGCTTGGCTCCAGGGGGCGCTGAGACCCAGTACTTC. The encoded protein is CASSLAPGGAETQYF.

The V gene is TRBV9, the J gene TRBJ2-7; tentative D call: TRBD1 (5 bases). Trimming removed 0 bases from V and 3 bases from J, with 13 bases in between. Per the germline V gene, CDR1 is SGDLS and CDR2 is YYNGEE. This CDR3 has 15 residues. The CDR3 DNA reads TGTGCCAGCAGCGTAGGGTCGGCAGGGCACTACGAGCAGTACTTC. Residues: CASSVGSAGHYEQYF. Based on the CDR3 plus reference TRBV9 and TRBJ2-7, the full variable domain is DSGVTQTPKHLITATGQRVTLRCSPRSGDLSVYWYQQSLDQGLQFLIQYYNGEERAKGNILERFSAQQFPDLHSELNLSSLELGDSALYFCASSVGSAGHYEQYFGPGTRLTVT.

The chain joins TRBV4-3 to TRBJ1-2; weak D call: TRBD1 (6 bases). The V gene's germline CDR1 is LGHNA and CDR2 YSLEER. The CDR3 is 16 amino acids. V was pared by 4 bases and J by 8 bases, with 23 bases between. For the CDR3, the DNA is TGCGCCAGCAGCCCCTCCGGGGGGCGGGGGCTTGAAGGCTACACCTTC. Translation gives CASSPSGGRGLEGYTF.

The V and J genes are TRBV3-1 (or the pseudogene TRBV3-2) and TRBJ2-3, with a tentative D call TRBD2 (6 bases). Germline values: CDR1 LGHDT, CDR2 YNNKEL (reference sequence). The CDR3 runs to 16 residues. V was trimmed by 4 bases and J by 2 bases, leaving 16 bases between them. The CDR3 reads CASSPQPLAVTDTQYF. For the CDR3, the DNA is TGTGCCAGCAGCCCGCAACCTTTAGCGGTCACAGATACGCAGTATTTT.